A single sample gave rise to the 6 T cell receptor beta chains below, sequenced in a study of spatial heterogeneity in lung cancer. Study-wide results and limits: The number of expanded tumor alpha and beta chains correlated with mutation number.

No cognate antigen is known for these TCRs. Time point: sample taken at primary tumor resection. MiXCR was run by TCRdb on the 5' RACE reads, yielding one entry per CDR3 protein. This listing includes fewer than ten distinct CDR3 sequences. This specimen was lung tumor tissue, taken at surgery. The source of these receptors is a male donor with early-stage non-small cell lung cancer.

Worth noting for this clonotype: This beta chain is an off-target read within a library intended for alpha chains, so its frequency means little. The V and J genes are TRBV12-3 or TRBV12-4 and TRBJ2-7; weak D call: TRBD2 (5 bases). This CDR3 has 12 residues. V was trimmed by 5 bases and J by 3 bases, leaving 8 bases between them. The CDR3 loop reads CASSEGDYEQYF. The CDR3 coding sequence is TGTGCCAGCAGTGAGGGCGACTACGAGCAGTACTTC.

Turning to this clonotype: This beta chain represents an off-target read in a library built for alpha chains; its size is of limited meaning. The CDR3 DNA reads as TGTGCCAGCAGCTTGCTGGCAGGCCAAGAGACCCAGTACTTC. Encoded protein: CASSLLAGQETQYF. The chain couples TRBV5-5 to TRBJ2-5; the D is unclear. Trimming took off 1 base at V and 1 base at J, with 8 bases between the two ends. The V gene's germline CDR1 is SGHKS and CDR2 YYEKEE (reference sequence). The CDR3 covers 14 residues.

Remarks on this clonotype: A library prepared for alpha chains yielded this beta chain as an off-target read; its size is of little meaning. The V call is TRBV5-4, the J call TRBJ2-2; D is undetermined. The V end was cut by 3 bases, the J end by 0 bases, with 6 bases between. This CDR3 spans 14 amino acids. Germline CDR1 and CDR2: SGHNT and YYREEE (reference sequence). CDR3 nucleotides: TGTGCCAGCAGCTCGGACCCGAACACCGGGGAGCTGTTTTTT. Protein product: CASSSDPNTGELFF.

This clonotype was seen more than once but under ten times. This beta chain is an unintended read in a library built for alpha chains; its size means little. J is TRBJ2-1 and V is TRBV11-1, with a tentative D call TRBD1 (5 bases). This CDR3 is 14 amino acids long. The V and J ends lost 7 bases and 0 bases respectively, with 10 bases between them. CDR1 is SGHAT and CDR2 is FQDESV in the germline V gene (reference sequence). The CDR3 reads CASKGHSSYNEQFF. CDR3 nucleotides: TGTGCCAGCAAGGGGCACAGCTCCTACAATGAGCAGTTCTTC.

There are a few counts of this clonotype. This beta chain came through as a stray read in a library set up for alpha chains, and its size says little. The V and J genes are TRBV7-9 and TRBJ2-7, with a weak D call TRBD2 (5 bases). Trimming took off 5 bases at V and 7 bases at J, with 18 bases between the two ends. The CDR3 loop spans 14 amino acids. Germline loops: CDR1 SEHNR, CDR2 FQNEAQ (reference sequence). CDR3 region: CASSRVAGLQEQYF. Here the CDR3 DNA reads TGTGCCAGCAGCAGGGTCGCGGGTCTTCAAGAGCAGTACTTC.

A note on this clonotype: Within a library made for alpha chains, this beta chain is off target, and its count is uninformative. The gene calls are TRBV15 and TRBJ2-2; TRBD2 is a possible D gene (6 bases). Germline V gene data show CDR1 as LNHNV and CDR2 as YYDKDF (reference sequence). This CDR3 comprises 14 residues. The V gene lost 6 bases and the J gene lost 3 bases, with 11 bases spanning the gap. CDR3 protein: CATSLGDYTGELFF. CDR3 DNA sequence: TGTGCCACCAGTCTGGGGGACTACACCGGGGAGCTGTTTTTT.